Shown below are 3 T cell receptor beta chains from a single sample sequenced in a study of cytomegalovirus exposure and HLA in healthy donors. Primers for the PCR totalled 60 Vbeta and 13 Jbeta. Using immunoSEQ multiplex PCR, the repertoire was profiled, and TCRdb retains in-frame clones only, with some absent. This table has some 150,000 clones, more than 70% appearing once. Sequencing was performed on PBMCs. These receptors were obtained from a man aged 45-60 years in good health and CMV-seronegative.

The chain links TRBV29-1 to TRBJ2-6; 8 bases are shared with TRBD2. This CDR3 has 16 residues. Germline CDR1 is SQVTM and CDR2 is ANQGSEA. J was trimmed by 0 bases and V by 6 bases; bases with no gene match: 7. CDR3 loop: CSVAQGTSSGANVLTF. The CDR3 region has the DNA TGCAGCGTCGCCCAGGGGACTAGCTCTGGGGCCAACGTCCTGACTTTC.

V and J are TRBV19 and TRBJ1-5, with 8 positions matching TRBD1. V trimming: 6 bases; J trimming: 4 bases; junction bases outside the gene matches: 8. Per the germline V gene, CDR1 is LNHDA and CDR2 is SQIVND (reference sequence). This CDR3 spans 15 amino acids. The CDR3 loop is CASSSGTGRNQPQHF. CDR3 nucleotide sequence: TGTGCCAGTAGCTCGGGGACAGGCCGAAATCAGCCCCAGCATTTT.

The rearrangement links TRBV6-4 to TRBJ2-7; 11 nucleotides line up with TRBD2. V lost 6 bases, J lost 2 bases, and 9 bases stayed unmatched. This CDR3 comprises 16 residues. Germline CDR1 is MRHNA and CDR2 is SNTAGT. The CDR3: CASRVDTSGGPYEQYF. The CDR3 nucleotides are TGTGCCAGCAGAGTCGATACTAGCGGGGGTCCCTACGAGCAGTACTTC.